Below are 22 T cell receptor beta chains sequenced from a single sample in a study of patients and donors after allogeneic stem cell transplantation. TCRdb recomputed calls from the RT-PCR reads with MiXCR, one row per CDR3 protein. The data contain approximately 88,000 distinct CDR3 sequences, just under 5% of them singletons. The sequenced sample consisted of blood, either unsorted or a sorted T cell fraction (not recorded which). These receptors came from a human donor who was either an allogeneic HSCT recipient or a stem cell or donor lymphocyte infusion donor (not recorded which). It is not recorded whose cells these are; they may come from a transplant donor.

This clonotype was recorded many times. The chain carries TRBV12-5 and TRBJ1-2; D uncertain. The CDR3 covers 13 residues. Germline V gene lookup returns CDR1 LGHNT and CDR2 FRNRAP. Trimming took off 2 bases at V and 7 bases at J, with 11 bases between the two ends. The CDR3 reads CASGLPQGSGYTF. As DNA, the CDR3 is TGTGCTAGTGGTTTGCCACAAGGGTCTGGCTACACCTTC.

This clonotype was seen repeatedly, ten times or more. The junction differs from germline at one of its ends, possibly a read error. The chain carries TRBV5-1 and TRBJ2-5; no clear D. The CDR3 runs to 13 residues. Germline-derived CDR1 and CDR2 are SGHRS and YFSETQ. The CDR3 reads CASSLGNQATQYF. CDR3 in DNA: TGCGCCAGCAGCTTGGGGAATCAAGCGACCCAGTACTTC.

This clonotype has at least ten counts. The genes are TRBV27 and TRBJ2-7; 9 bases map to TRBD1. Germline V gives CDR1 MNHEY, CDR2 SMNVEV (reference sequence). The junction had 3 bases not matched to a gene; V was cut back by 1 base and J by 2 bases. CDR3 length: 15 amino acids. CDR3 bases: TGTGCCAGCAGTTTATGGGGGGACAGGGCCTACGAGCAGTACTTC. The encoded protein is CASSLWGDRAYEQYF.

The chain joins TRBV11-3 to TRBJ2-5; 10 positions match TRBD1. CDR3 length equals 16 residues. Germline values: CDR1 SGHNT, CDR2 YENEEA. After removal of 3 bases from V and 5 bases from J, the junction contained 9 bases not matched to a gene. The CDR3 DNA sequence: TGTGCCAGCAGCTTCCCGACAGGGGGCGGTTGGGAGACCCAGTACTTC. Translating it yields CASSFPTGGGWETQYF.

This clonotype was seen ten or more times. The rearrangement joins TRBV3-1 to TRBJ1-2; D is unclear. V lost 0 bases to trimming and J lost 2 bases, with 7 bases between them. Germline V gene lookup returns CDR1 LGHDT and CDR2 YNNKEL (reference sequence). The CDR3 length is 14 residues. The CDR3 spells CASSQDGRNYGYTF. The DNA for the CDR3 is TGTGCCAGCAGCCAAGATGGACGGAACTATGGCTACACCTTC.

This clonotype was counted ten times or more. In nucleotides, the CDR3 is TGTGCCAGCAGCCAAGAACATGGCAACACTGAAGCTTTCTTT. Translating it yields CASSQEHGNTEAFF. The V call is TRBV3-1, the J call TRBJ1-1; the D is unclear. Trimming cost V 0 bases and J 2 bases, with 7 bases left between them. Germline-derived CDR1 and CDR2 are LGHDT and YNNKEL (reference sequence). The CDR3 covers 14 residues.

The gene calls are TRBV20-1 and TRBJ2-3, with D maybe TRBD2 (6 bases). This CDR3 is built from 13 residues. V was clipped by 7 bases and J by 6 bases, with 17 bases between them. From germline, CDR1 is DFQATT and CDR2 SNEGSKA (reference sequence). The CDR3 loop reads CSGEGTRGDTQYF. Written as DNA, the CDR3 is TGCAGTGGAGAGGGGACTCGAGGGGATACGCAGTATTTT.

This clonotype was found many times. J is TRBJ2-3 and V is TRBV7-9; unclear D gene. The length of the CDR3 is 12 residues. Germline assignment: CDR1 SEHNR and CDR2 FQNEAQ (reference sequence). V gave up 5 bases and J gave up 4 bases, with 7 bases separating them. The CDR3 coding sequence is TGTGCCAGCAGCCCCCTATCAGATACGCAGTATTTT. This codes for CASSPLSDTQYF.

This clonotype was recorded a few times. The CDR3 DNA reads TGTGCCAGCAGCCAGCGATCCGGGACAGACACAGAAAAACTGTTTTTT. It is translated as CASSQRSGTDTEKLFF. The rearrangement joins TRBV7-2 to TRBJ1-4; 7 bases agree with TRBD1. Per germline, CDR1 SGHTA and CDR2 FQGNSA. Losses at the gene ends were 5 bases for V and 8 bases for J; bases not matched to a gene: 14. This CDR3 is 16 amino acids long.

In this sample, this clonotype turned up many times. This rearrangement joins TRBV19 to TRBJ2-2; D is unresolved. There are 12 residues in the CDR3. The V end was cut by 5 bases, the J end by 1 base, with 2 bases between. Per germline, CDR1 LNHDA and CDR2 SQIVND (reference sequence). The CDR3 region is CASSLNTGELFF. The CDR3 nucleotides read TGTGCCAGTAGTCTGAACACCGGGGAGCTGTTTTTT.

The chain recombines TRBV6-1 with TRBJ1-4, with D possibly TRBD1 on 5 matching bases. With 8 bases removed from V and 8 bases from J, the gap between germline ends came to 15 bases. The CDR3 covers 13 residues. The germline gives CDR1 MNHNS, CDR2 SASEGT. CDR3 amino acids: CASSRGVGEKLFF. In DNA form, the CDR3 reads TGTGCCAGCTCACGGGGCGTTGGGGAAAAACTGTTTTTT.

The table lists this clonotype with many counts. The chain couples TRBV6-5 to TRBJ2-5; 9 bases are shared with TRBD2. The CDR3 has 16 residues. Germline V gene sequence: CDR1 MNHEY, CDR2 SVGAGI. V dropped 0 bases and J dropped 5; count of bases not matched to a gene: 7. The CDR3 DNA reads as TGTGCCAGCAGTTACTCTGGTAGCGGGGGAACCGAGACCCAGTACTTC. It yields the protein CASSYSGSGGTETQYF.

This clonotype showed up many times. The chain couples TRBV10-3 to TRBJ2-7, with D unclear. V dropped 10 bases and J dropped 2 bases, with 15 bases sitting between them. The V gene's germline CDR1 is ENHRY and CDR2 SYGVKD. The CDR3 is 13 amino acids. DNA of the CDR3: TGTGCCACCTTCAATGAGAACACCTACGAGCAGTACTTC. Amino acid sequence: CATFNENTYEQYF.

This clonotype was counted many times. The CDR3 here is CASSFYAYEQYF. The CDR3 DNA reads as TGTGCCAGCAGCTTTTATGCGTACGAGCAGTACTTC. The chain carries TRBV7-2 and TRBJ2-7; D is ambiguous. There are 12 residues in the CDR3. Germline CDR1 is SGHTA and CDR2 is FQGNSA. Trimming took 3 bases from V and 4 from J, leaving 7 bases between them.

This clonotype occurred many times. V gene TRBV29-1 combines with J gene TRBJ2-7; 10 bases align to TRBD2. J lost 2 bases, V lost 4 bases, and 2 bases had no gene match. Germline CDR1 SQVTM, CDR2 ANQGSEA. CDR3 length: 13 amino acids. In DNA, the CDR3 is TGCAGCGTTGGGACTAGCGGAACCTACGAGCAGTACTTC. This sequence encodes CSVGTSGTYEQYF.

This clonotype was recorded many times. CDR3 sequence reads: CASSFGQINNEQFF. CDR3 nucleotides: TGTGCCAGCAGCTTCGGACAAATAAACAATGAGCAGTTCTTC. The chain employs TRBV5-8 and TRBJ2-1, with D possibly matching TRBD1 (5 bases). V lost 2 bases to trimming and J lost 5 bases, with 11 bases between them. The CDR3 extends over 14 amino acids. Germline CDR1 SGHTS, CDR2 YDEGEE. Supplemented by reference TRBV5-8 and TRBJ2-1, the full variable domain reads EAGVTQSPTHLIKTRGQQATLRCSPISGHTSVYWYQQALGLGLQFLLWYDEGEERNRGNFPPRFSGRQFPNYSSELNVNALELEDSALYLCASSFGQINNEQFFGPGTRLTVL.

In its sample, this clonotype was seen many times. At one of its ends the junction is not consistent with the germline gene, which may arise from a read error. CDR3 in amino acids: CASSLAGTTGELFF. The CDR3 bases are TGCGCCAGCAGTTTGGCGGGTACTACCGGGGAGCTGTTTTTT. The V gene is TRBV5-1, the J gene TRBJ2-2; TRBD2 might be the D (5 bases). This CDR3 has 14 residues. CDR1 is SGHRS, CDR2 YFSETQ, per germline. The full variable domain, completed using reference TRBV5-1 and TRBJ2-2, is KAGVTQTPRYLIKTRGQQVTLSCSPISGHRSVSWYQQTPGQGLQFLFEYFSETQRNKGNFPGRFSGRQFSNSRSEMNVSTLELGDSALYLCASSLAGTTGELFFGEGSRLTVL.

The chain uses TRBV2 and TRBJ1-2; a possible D gene is TRBD1 (6 bases). CDR1 and CDR2 from the germline V gene are SNHLY and FYNNEI. CDR3 length equals 13 residues. Trimming removed 5 bases from V and 8 bases from J, with 15 bases in between. DNA for the CDR3: TGTGCCAGCAGTTGGAGACAGGAAGAAGGCTACACCTTC. Protein product: CASSWRQEEGYTF.

In its sample, this clonotype was seen many times. The chain has TRBV7-9 and TRBJ2-3; TRBD2 agrees at 11 bases. This CDR3 contains 15 residues. The trim removed 4 bases at V and 2 bases at J, leaving 2 bases unmatched. Per the germline V gene, CDR1 is SEHNR and CDR2 is FQNEAQ (reference sequence). The CDR3, as DNA: TGTGCCAGCAGCTCTAGCGGGAGGACCACAGATACGCAGTATTTT. It is translated as CASSSSGRTTDTQYF. The complete variable domain, with remaining parts taken from reference TRBV7-9 and TRBJ2-3, reads DTGVSQNPRHKITKRGQNVTFRCDPISEHNRLYWYRQTLGQGPEFLTYFQNEAQLEKSRLLSDRFSAERPKGSFSTLEIQRTEQGDSAMYLCASSSSGRTTDTQYFGPGTRLTVL.

The V call is TRBV13, the J call TRBJ2-7, with D perhaps assigned TRBD1 or TRBD2 (6 bases each). V was trimmed by 2 bases and J by 4 bases, leaving 15 bases between them. This CDR3 contains 15 residues. Germline V gene data show CDR1 as PRHDT and CDR2 as FYEKMQ (reference sequence). The CDR3 DNA is TGTGCCAGCAGCTTAAAGCACGGGGGCGGTTACGAGCAGTACTTC. It encodes CASSLKHGGGYEQYF.

The genes are TRBV5-8 and TRBJ2-2; 9 bases align to TRBD1. Germline loops: CDR1 SGHTS, CDR2 YDEGEE. After removal of 4 bases from V and 5 bases from J, the junction contained 3 bases not matched to a gene. The CDR3 is 14 amino acids. CDR3 DNA: TGTGCCAGCAGCATACAGGGGGCAACCGGGGAGCTGTTTTTT. As protein: CASSIQGATGELFF.

This clonotype was counted only a few times. The V gene is TRBV10-3, the J gene TRBJ1-6, with 7 bases matching TRBD1. The CDR3 contains 14 residues. The ends lost 2 bases at V and 7 bases at J; junction bases unmatched: 2. CDR1 is ENHRY, CDR2 SYGVKD, per germline. The CDR3 DNA sequence: TGTGCCATCAGTGAGGGACAGGTAAATTCACCCCTCCACTTT. Protein sequence: CAISEGQVNSPLHF.